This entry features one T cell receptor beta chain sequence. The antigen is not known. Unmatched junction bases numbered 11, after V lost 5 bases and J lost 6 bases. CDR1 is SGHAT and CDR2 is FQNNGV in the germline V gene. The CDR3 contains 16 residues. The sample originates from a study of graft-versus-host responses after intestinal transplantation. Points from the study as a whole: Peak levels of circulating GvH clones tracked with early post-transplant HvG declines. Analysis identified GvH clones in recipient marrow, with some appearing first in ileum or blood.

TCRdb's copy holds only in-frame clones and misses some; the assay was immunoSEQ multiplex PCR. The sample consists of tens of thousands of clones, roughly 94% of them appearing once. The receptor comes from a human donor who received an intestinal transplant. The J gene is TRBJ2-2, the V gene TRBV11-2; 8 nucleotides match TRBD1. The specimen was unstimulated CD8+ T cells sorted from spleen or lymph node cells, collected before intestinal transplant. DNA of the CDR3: TGTGCCAGCAGCCAGGGCCAGGGGGCCCCTCCCGGGGAGCTGTTTTTT. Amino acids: CASSQGQGAPPGELFF.